This T cell receptor (beta chain) stems from a study of shared clonotypes between healthy human individuals. CDR1 and CDR2 (germline): SGHTA, FQGNSA. The ends were cut back, 0 bases at V and 6 bases at J, with 9 bases in the middle. The CDR3 is 14 amino acids. A remark on this clone: Its cognate antigen is unknown.

Deep-level settings were used for running the assay. Sorted-subset replicate PCR reactions were performed with around 210 ng DNA, corresponding to tens of thousands of T cell genomes. Some clones are missing from TCRdb's copy, which holds only in-frame ones; the method was immunoSEQ multiplex PCR. The profile shows more than 2 million clones, roughly 93% of them singletons. CD45RO negativity and positive selection for CCR7 defined naive CD8 cells, a population that excluded terminally differentiated effector memory CD45RA+ cells. Study observations and caveats: An effect of sequencing depth on clonotype sharing among donors was expected.

The chain has TRBV7-2 and TRBJ2-1; D possibly matches TRBD1 or TRBD2 (5 bases each). The sequencing sample was made of naive CD8+ T cells from PBMCs. This sequence originates from a man between 18 and 29 years old in good health. Some clones in this sample may be carry-over from other donors' samples. In nucleotides, the CDR3 is TGTGCCAGCAGCTTAGCTCTGGGGGTCAATGAGCAGTTCTTC. Translation gives CASSLALGVNEQFF.